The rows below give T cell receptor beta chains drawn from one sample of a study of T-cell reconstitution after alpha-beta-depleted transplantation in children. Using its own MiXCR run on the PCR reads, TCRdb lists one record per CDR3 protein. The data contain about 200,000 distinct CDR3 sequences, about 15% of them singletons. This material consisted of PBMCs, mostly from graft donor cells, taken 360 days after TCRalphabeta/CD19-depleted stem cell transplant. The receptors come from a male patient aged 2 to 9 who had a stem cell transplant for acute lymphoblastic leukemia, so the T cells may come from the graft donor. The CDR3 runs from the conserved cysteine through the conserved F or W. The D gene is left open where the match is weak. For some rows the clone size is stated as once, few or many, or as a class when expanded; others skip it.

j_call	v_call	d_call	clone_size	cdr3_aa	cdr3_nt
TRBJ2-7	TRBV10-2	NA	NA	CASLDDRTYEQYF	TGCGCCAGCCTAGATGACAGGACCTACGAGCAGTACTTC
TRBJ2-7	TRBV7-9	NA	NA	CASSLWGPTYEQYF	TGTGCCAGCAGCTTGTGGGGGCCCACCTACGAGCAGTACTTC
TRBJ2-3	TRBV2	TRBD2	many	CASSGGGGTDTQYF	TGTGCCAGCAGTGGCGGGGGGGGAACAGATACGCAGTATTTT
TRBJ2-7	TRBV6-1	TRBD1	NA	CASRTGQTYEQYF	TGTGCCAGCAGGACGGGACAGACCTACGAGCAGTACTTC
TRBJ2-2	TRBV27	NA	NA	CASSSPFREANTGELFF	TGTGCCAGCAGCTCTCCTTTCAGGGAAGCGAACACCGGGGAGCTGTTTTTT
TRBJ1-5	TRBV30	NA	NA	CAWSVGGGNQPQHF	TGTGCCTGGAGTGTAGGGGGTGGCAATCAGCCCCAGCATTTT
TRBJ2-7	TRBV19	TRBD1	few	CASSIESGQGPYEQYF	TGTGCCAGTAGTATAGAATCGGGACAGGGACCCTACGAGCAGTACTTC
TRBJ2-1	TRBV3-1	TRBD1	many	CASSQMTGQGANEQFF	TGTGCCAGCAGCCAAATGACGGGACAGGGGGCTAATGAGCAGTTCTTC
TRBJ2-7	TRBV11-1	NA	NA	CASSLGGNRDEQYF	TGTGCCAGCAGCCTCGGTGGAAATAGGGACGAGCAGTACTTC
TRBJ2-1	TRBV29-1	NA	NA	CSVGSSYNEQFF	TGCAGCGTTGGCAGCTCCTACAATGAGCAGTTCTTC
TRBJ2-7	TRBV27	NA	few	CASRGGQYSEQYF	TGTGCCAGCAGGGGCGGACAGTACTCCGAGCAGTACTTC
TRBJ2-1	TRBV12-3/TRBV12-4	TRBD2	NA	CASRTGTSSYNEQFF	TGTGCCAGCAGGACCGGGACTAGCTCCTACAATGAGCAGTTCTTC
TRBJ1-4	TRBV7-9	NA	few	CASSYKSGVATNEKLFF	TGTGCCAGCAGTTATAAGTCGGGGGTGGCGACTAATGAAAAACTGTTTTTT
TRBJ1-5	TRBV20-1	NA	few	CSARGREPHNQPQHF	TGCAGTGCTAGAGGCAGAGAACCCCACAATCAGCCCCAGCATTTT
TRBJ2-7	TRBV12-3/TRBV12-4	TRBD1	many	CASSRTGVYEQYF	TGTGCCAGCAGTCGGACAGGGGTCTACGAGCAGTACTTC
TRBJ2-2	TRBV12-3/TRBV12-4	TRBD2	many	CASSPSGGAWNTGELFF	TGTGCCAGCAGTCCTAGCGGGGGGGCCTGGAACACCGGGGAGCTGTTTTTT
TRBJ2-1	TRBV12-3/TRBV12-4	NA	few	CASTPGHTIVERLHAEQFF	TGTGCCAGCACTCCCGGCCATACAATAGTCGAGAGACTACATGCTGAGCAGTTCTTC
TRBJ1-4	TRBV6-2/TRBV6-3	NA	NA	CASSHEGTKLFF	TGTGCCAGCAGTCACGAGGGGACAAAACTGTTTTTT
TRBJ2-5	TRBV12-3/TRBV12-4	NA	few	CASSFYRQEFQETQYF	TGTGCCAGCAGTTTCTATCGCCAAGAGTTCCAAGAGACCCAGTACTTC
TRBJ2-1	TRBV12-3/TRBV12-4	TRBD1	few	CASSLGTGVYNEQFF	TGTGCCAGCAGTCTTGGGACAGGGGTCTACAATGAGCAGTTCTTC
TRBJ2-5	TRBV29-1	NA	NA	CSVPWVGGRETQYF	TGCAGCGTCCCCTGGGTGGGGGGTAGGGAGACCCAGTACTTC
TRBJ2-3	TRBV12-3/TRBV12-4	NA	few	CASSRIDTQYF	TGTGCCAGCAGTCGGATAGATACGCAGTATTTT
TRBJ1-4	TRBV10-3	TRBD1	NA	CAISPTDRVNEKLFF	TGTGCCATCAGTCCAACCGACAGGGTTAATGAAAAACTGTTTTTT
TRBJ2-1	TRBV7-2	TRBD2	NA	CASSSPKTSGGAKSYNEQFF	TGTGCCAGCAGCTCCCCAAAGACTAGCGGGGGGGCTAAATCCTACAATGAGCAGTTCTTC
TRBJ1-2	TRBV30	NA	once	CAWSVQGNGYTF	TGTGCCTGGAGCGTACAGGGTAATGGCTACACCTTC
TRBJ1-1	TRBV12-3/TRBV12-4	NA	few	CASSLRQLGAEAFF	TGTGCCAGCAGTTTACGACAGTTAGGTGCTGAAGCTTTCTTT
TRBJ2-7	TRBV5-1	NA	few	CASSLNRDGYEQYF	TGCGCCAGCAGCTTGAACCGGGACGGCTACGAGCAGTACTTC
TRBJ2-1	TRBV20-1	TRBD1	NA	CSASDRVRDDEQFF	TGCAGTGCTAGCGACAGGGTTCGGGACGATGAGCAGTTCTTC
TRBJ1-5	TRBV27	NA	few	CASWTALPPQHF	TGTGCCAGTTGGACCGCATTGCCGCCCCAGCATTTT
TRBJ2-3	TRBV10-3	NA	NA	CAISESGPPTDTQYF	TGTGCCATCAGTGAATCCGGACCCCCCACGGATACGCAGTATTTT
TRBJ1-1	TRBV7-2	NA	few	CASSLTGLNTEAFF	TGTGCCAGCAGTTTAACGGGCTTGAACACTGAAGCTTTCTTT
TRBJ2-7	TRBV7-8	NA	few	CASSLTSGPYEQYF	TGTGCCAGCAGCTTAACGTCAGGGCCCTACGAGCAGTACTTC
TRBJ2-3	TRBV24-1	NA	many	CATSDGTAGTQYF	TGTGCCACCAGTGATGGGACAGCGGGTACGCAGTATTTT
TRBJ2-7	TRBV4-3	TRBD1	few	CASSQDSQGAREQYF	TGCGCCAGCAGCCAAGATTCCCAGGGGGCGAGAGAGCAGTACTTC
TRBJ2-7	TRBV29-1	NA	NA	CSVPDRNLYEQYF	TGCAGCGTTCCCGACAGAAACCTCTACGAGCAGTACTTC
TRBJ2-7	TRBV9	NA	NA	CASSVEGRGGKEQYF	TGTGCCAGCAGCGTAGAAGGCAGGGGGGGTAAGGAGCAGTACTTC
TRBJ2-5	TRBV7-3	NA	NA	CASSPFPGEETQYF	TGTGCCAGCAGCCCCTTCCCAGGGGAAGAGACCCAGTACTTC
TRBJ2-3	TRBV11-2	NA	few	CASSLLRGDTQYF	TGTGCCAGCAGCTTGCTAAGGGGAGATACGCAGTATTTT
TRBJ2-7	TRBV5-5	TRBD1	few	CASSHGTGGTYEQYF	TGTGCCAGCAGCCACGGGACAGGGGGAACCTACGAGCAGTACTTC
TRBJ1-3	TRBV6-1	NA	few	CASGLERGAGNTIYF	TGTGCCAGCGGCCTAGAGAGGGGGGCTGGAAACACCATATATTTT
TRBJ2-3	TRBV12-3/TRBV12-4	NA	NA	CASIPTFEDTQYF	TGTGCCAGCATCCCTACGTTTGAAGATACGCAGTATTTT
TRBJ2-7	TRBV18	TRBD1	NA	CASFSLYGVTGAYEQYF	TGTGCCAGCTTCTCCCTATACGGGGTGACAGGGGCCTACGAGCAGTACTTC
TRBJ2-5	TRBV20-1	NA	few	CSARSFQGGLQETQYF	TGCAGTGCTAGGTCTTTCCAGGGGGGCCTCCAAGAGACCCAGTACTTC
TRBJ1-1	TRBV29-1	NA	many	CSAMDSFWGEAFF	TGCAGCGCTATGGACTCATTCTGGGGTGAAGCTTTCTTT
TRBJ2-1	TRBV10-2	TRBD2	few	CASSELGSGANNEQFF	TGCGCCAGCAGTGAGTTGGGTAGCGGGGCAAACAATGAGCAGTTCTTC
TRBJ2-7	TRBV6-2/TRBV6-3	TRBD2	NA	CASSYEGGRTYEQYF	TGTGCCAGCAGTTACGAGGGCGGGAGAACCTACGAGCAGTACTTC
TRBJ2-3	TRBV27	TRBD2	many	CASSSQTRAGADTQYF	TGTGCCAGCAGTTCACAAACACGAGCGGGAGCTGATACGCAGTATTTT
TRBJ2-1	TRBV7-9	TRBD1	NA	CASSPRDREQFF	TGTGCCAGCAGCCCCCGGGACAGGGAGCAGTTCTTC
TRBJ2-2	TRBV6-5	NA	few	CASSFRGAELFF	TGTGCCAGCAGTTTCAGGGGAGCGGAGCTGTTTTTT
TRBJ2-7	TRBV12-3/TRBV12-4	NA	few	CASRPGHKTYEQYF	TGTGCCAGCAGACCGGGACATAAAACCTACGAGCAGTACTTC
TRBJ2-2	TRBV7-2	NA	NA	CASSLRWGITGELFF	TGTGCCAGCAGCTTAAGGTGGGGGATCACCGGGGAGCTGTTTTTT
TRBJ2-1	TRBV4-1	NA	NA	CASSPLVIYNEQFF	TGCGCCAGCAGCCCGCTGGTCATCTACAATGAGCAGTTCTTC
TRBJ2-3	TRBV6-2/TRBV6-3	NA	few	CASSYSARGGTDTQYF	TGTGCCAGCAGTTACTCCGCTAGGGGTGGCACAGATACGCAGTATTTT
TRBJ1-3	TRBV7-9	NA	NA	CASSLEAGAGNTIYF	TGTGCCAGCAGCTTAGAGGCAGGAGCTGGAAACACCATATATTTT
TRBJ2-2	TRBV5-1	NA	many	CASSWLRGNTGELFF	TGCGCCAGCAGCTGGTTACGGGGGAACACCGGGGAGCTGTTTTTT
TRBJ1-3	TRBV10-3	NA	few	CAISESGKLTGNTIYF	TGTGCCATCAGTGAGTCAGGGAAATTAACTGGAAACACCATATATTTT
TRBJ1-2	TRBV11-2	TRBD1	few	CASSLEVRGAVISGYTF	TGTGCCAGCAGCTTAGAGGTCAGGGGGGCTGTAATAAGTGGCTACACCTTC
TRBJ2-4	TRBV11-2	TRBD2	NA	CASSVLAEAKNIQYF	TGTGCCAGCAGCGTACTAGCGGAAGCCAAAAACATTCAGTACTTC
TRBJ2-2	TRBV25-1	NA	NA	CASSEYGANEGGPNTGELFF	TGTGCCAGCAGTGAATACGGTGCGAACGAGGGGGGGCCGAACACCGGGGAGCTGTTTTTT
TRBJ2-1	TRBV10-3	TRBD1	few	CALPEAQGDPRRDEQFF	TGTGCCCTCCCGGAGGCGCAGGGGGATCCCCGGCGGGATGAGCAGTTCTTC